This T cell receptor beta chain was recovered during a study of T cells in Graves' hyperthyroidism and ophthalmopathy. V dropped 3 bases and J dropped 4 bases, with 16 bases sitting between them. Germline lookup yields CDR1 LGHNA and CDR2 YSLEER. The CDR3 has 15 amino acids. What was amplified from RNA transcripts were TCR beta CDR3 regions. First-round RT-PCR targeting the TCR CDR3 was performed with the HTBI primer set. TCRdb reprocessed the multiplex PCR reads with MiXCR, giving one entry per CDR3 protein. The sample yields 550,000 to 800,000 distinct CDR3 sequences, about 15% seen once. The sample consisted of blood. The sequence derives from a man aged 18 to 29 with Graves' hyperthyroidism. J is TRBJ2-7 and V is TRBV4-3; weak D call: TRBD2 (5 bases). CDR3 coding DNA: TGCGCCAGCAGCCAGGAACCGTACACGGGGTACGAGCAGTACTTC. It specifies CASSQEPYTGYEQYF.